Below are 28 T cell receptor beta chains sequenced from a single sample in a study of cytomegalovirus exposure and HLA in healthy donors. Both 60 Vbeta primers and 13 Jbeta primers went into the PCR. Clones were sequenced by immunoSEQ multiplex PCR, and TCRdb holds only the in-frame ones, with some missing. The table lists roughly 140,000 clones, under 70% of them singletons. The material sequenced was PBMCs. Receptor source: a woman aged 25 to 39 in good health and CMV-seropositive.

This clone was seen just once. The chain uses TRBV19 and TRBJ1-1, with 9 bases identical to TRBD1. Germline V gene lookup returns CDR1 LNHDA and CDR2 SQIVND (reference sequence). The CDR3 sequence is 15 residues long. Losses at the gene ends were 1 base for V and 5 bases for J; bases not matched to a gene: 5. The CDR3 reads CASSIGDRGATEAFF. The CDR3 DNA reads as TGTGCCAGTAGTATAGGTGACAGGGGGGCAACTGAAGCTTTCTTT.

This chain links TRBV5-1 with TRBJ1-4, with TRBD1 as a possible D gene (6 bases). Looked up from germline, CDR1 is SGHRS and CDR2 is YFSETQ. CDR3 length: 15 residues. Trimming stripped 4 bases from V and 3 bases from J, with 13 bases between. In nucleotides, the CDR3 is TGCGCCAGCAGCCTGTCGGGACACTCTAATGAAAAACTGTTTTTT. Amino acid sequence: CASSLSGHSNEKLFF.

The chain joins TRBV27 to TRBJ1-1; possible D gene TRBD1, 5 bases. The CDR3 has 14 residues. In germline, CDR1 is MNHEY, CDR2 SMNVEV (reference sequence). The V and J ends lost 5 bases and 3 bases respectively, with 13 bases between them. CDR3 DNA: TGTGCCAGCAGTCTCACGCAGGGATACACTGAAGCTTTCTTT. This codes for CASSLTQGYTEAFF.

With respect to this clone: Other DNA sequences in this sample translate to the same CDR3. This sequence joins TRBV30 and TRBJ1-2; no firm D call. The CDR3 contains 12 residues. The V end was cut by 1 base, the J end by 8 bases, with 11 bases between. Germline V CDR1 and CDR2: GTSNPN, SVGIG (reference sequence). As DNA, the CDR3 is TGTGCCTGGAGTGGAGGCGCGGGGGGCTACACCTTC. Amino acid sequence: CAWSGGAGGYTF.

This clone was counted between two and nine times. CDR3 region: CASSLFGRRGEQFF. CDR3 DNA: TGCGCCAGCAGCTTATTCGGGAGAAGGGGTGAGCAGTTCTTC. The chain carries TRBV5-1 and TRBJ2-1; a possible D gene is TRBD2 (6 bases). Germline assignment: CDR1 SGHRS and CDR2 YFSETQ. This CDR3 has 14 residues. V was shortened by 2 bases and J by 9 bases, with 15 bases between the two germline ends.

This chain connects TRBV6-6 to TRBJ2-1, with TRBD1 matching over 9 bases. Germline trimming cut 2 bases from V and 7 bases from J; bases unmatched to any gene: 9. Germline lookup yields CDR1 MNHNY and CDR2 SVGAGI (reference sequence). The CDR3 has 16 residues. The CDR3 region has the DNA TGTGCCAGCAGTTACCTCTTGTCGACAGGGGGGAATGAGCAGTTCTTC. Translation: CASSYLLSTGGNEQFF.

This chain connects TRBV6-4 to TRBJ2-2; D may be TRBD1 (5 bases). Germline loops: CDR1 MRHNA, CDR2 SNTAGT. V lost 4 bases and J 4 bases, leaving 10 bases between the germline ends. The length of the CDR3 is 14 residues. Written as DNA, the CDR3 is TGTGCCAGCAGTGTGGGGCACGGCACCGGGGAGCTGTTTTTT. Translation gives CASSVGHGTGELFF.

The count of this clone is one. The chain combines TRBV5-1 with TRBJ2-5, with 9 bases identical to TRBD1. From germline, CDR1 is SGHRS and CDR2 YFSETQ. V was clipped by 3 bases and J by 5 bases; unmatched bases: 8. The CDR3 covers 15 residues. The CDR3 region is CASSWNTGGAETQYF. The CDR3 nucleotides are TGCGCCAGCAGCTGGAACACAGGGGGCGCGGAGACCCAGTACTTC.

V gene TRBV16 combines with J gene TRBJ2-7, with 8 nucleotides matching TRBD1. The CDR3 contains 15 residues. After removal of 3 bases from V and 0 bases from J, the junction contained 4 bases not matched to a gene. Germline V gives CDR1 KGHSY, CDR2 FQNENV. CDR3 loop: CASSQEDRVSYEQYF. The DNA of the CDR3 is TGTGCCAGCAGCCAGGAGGACAGGGTCTCCTACGAGCAGTACTTC.

The chain employs TRBV2 and TRBJ1-2; 7 nucleotides match TRBD1. The CDR3 length is 13 residues. Germline assignment: CDR1 SNHLY and CDR2 FYNNEI. V was clipped by 6 bases and J by 7 bases; unmatched bases: 8. The CDR3 protein is CASSPTGRGGYTF. CDR3 sequence (DNA): TGTGCCAGCAGCCCGACAGGGAGAGGTGGCTACACCTTC.

The rearrangement joins TRBV5-1 to TRBJ2-2; 9 bases fit TRBD1. Germline trimming cut 6 bases from V and 5 bases from J; bases unmatched to any gene: 8. There are 15 residues in the CDR3. Germline loops: CDR1 SGHRS, CDR2 YFSETQ. CDR3 sequence (DNA): TGCGCCAGCACCGGGAAGACAGGGGGGACCGGGGAGCTGTTTTTT. It is translated as CASTGKTGGTGELFF.

The chain recombines TRBV5-4 with TRBJ2-2; maybe TRBD2 (5 bases). This CDR3 has 15 amino acids. V was pared by 4 bases and J by 6 bases, with 16 bases between. Germline V gives CDR1 SGHNT, CDR2 YYREEE (reference sequence). Here the CDR3 reads CASSPRTHSPGELFF. Written as DNA, the CDR3 is TGTGCCAGCAGCCCGAGGACTCACAGTCCCGGGGAGCTGTTTTTT.

The chain carries TRBV13 and TRBJ2-2; 7 bases line up with TRBD1. The CDR3 is 16 amino acids. Trimming at V came to 7 bases and at J to 0 bases, leaving 8 bases not matched to a gene. CDR1 and CDR2 (germline): PRHDT, FYEKMQ (reference sequence). The CDR3, as DNA: TGTGCCAGCAACAGGGACAGCCGATCGAACACCGGGGAGCTGTTTTTT. Translated, it gives CASNRDSRSNTGELFF.

This sequence joins TRBV5-1 and TRBJ1-1; 9 nucleotides line up with TRBD1. This CDR3 has 15 residues. Trimming took 5 bases from V and 5 from J; bases not matched to a gene: 10. In germline, CDR1 is SGHRS, CDR2 YFSETQ. The DNA for the CDR3 is TGCGCCAGCAGGGGGGAGAGGGGACAGGGTACTGAAGCTTTCTTT. This encodes CASRGERGQGTEAFF.

The gene calls are TRBV13 and TRBJ1-6, with D perhaps matching TRBD1 (6 bases). CDR3 length: 12 residues. From germline, CDR1 is PRHDT and CDR2 FYEKMQ (reference sequence). V lost 7 bases, J lost 9 bases, and 10 bases lay in between. The CDR3 coding sequence is TGTGCCAGCAAAGCAGGGGCTTCACCCCTCCACTTT. Translated: CASKAGASPLHF.

V and J are TRBV2 and TRBJ2-7; 12 bases agree with TRBD2. Germline assignment: CDR1 SNHLY and CDR2 FYNNEI. V trimming: 10 bases; J trimming: 4 bases; junction bases outside the gene matches: 5. The CDR3 length is 13 residues. CDR3 sequence (DNA): TGTGCCATTAGACTAGCGGGAGATTACGAGCAGTACTTC. The encoded protein is CAIRLAGDYEQYF.

This clone has just one count. The rearrangement joins TRBV7-8 to TRBJ2-7; TRBD1 aligns across 7 bases. Unmatched junction bases numbered 8, after V lost 0 bases and J lost 3 bases. The CDR3 runs 16 residues. Germline CDR1 reads SGHVS; CDR2 reads FQNEAQ. In DNA form, the CDR3 reads TGTGCCAGCAGCTTAGCGCATAAGGGGGCGGACTACGAGCAGTACTTC. Protein sequence: CASSLAHKGADYEQYF.

This clone was seen only a few times. Different DNA sequences within this sample yield the same CDR3. The chain combines TRBV5-6 with TRBJ1-5, with D tentatively TRBD1 (6 bases). The V gene's germline CDR1 is SGHDT and CDR2 YYEEEE. With 0 bases removed from V and 5 bases from J, the gap between germline ends came to 9 bases. The CDR3 runs to 14 residues. As DNA, the CDR3 is TGTGCCAGCAGCTTGGGACAGGCCTATCAGCCCCAGCATTTT. Translating gives CASSLGQAYQPQHF.

This chain joins TRBV6-1 and TRBJ1-6; 8 bases are a match to TRBD1. V was pared by 2 bases and J by 9 bases, with 6 bases of the junction left unmatched. The CDR3 consists of 15 residues. The germline V gene encodes CDR1 MNHNS and CDR2 SASEGT. CDR3: CASSEQGAEGSPLHF. The DNA for the CDR3 is TGTGCCAGCAGTGAACAGGGGGCCGAGGGTTCACCCCTCCACTTT.

This chain joins TRBV5-8 and TRBJ1-6; D is ambiguous. The CDR3 covers 14 residues. The V end was cut by 7 bases, the J end by 7 bases, with 15 bases between. Germline-derived CDR1 and CDR2 are SGHTS and YDEGEE. CDR3: CASPGMRVNSPLHF. Written as DNA, the CDR3 is TGTGCCAGCCCGGGGATGAGAGTAAATTCACCCCTCCACTTT.

This chain joins TRBV30 and TRBJ1-2; D perhaps matches TRBD1 (5 bases). CDR1 GTSNPN and CDR2 SVGIG come from the germline V gene (reference sequence). This CDR3 comprises 13 residues. V lost 2 bases and J lost 4, with 11 bases in between. CDR3 in amino acids: CAWSRGAVYGYTF. The CDR3 nucleotides are TGTGCCTGGAGTAGGGGCGCGGTCTATGGCTACACCTTC.

This clone was seen a few times. DNA for the CDR3: TGTGCCAGCAGTTTACGGGTACAAGCAGATACGCAGTATTTT. Residues: CASSLRVQADTQYF. The chain combines TRBV27 with TRBJ2-3, with no clear D. The CDR3 is 14 amino acids. V was trimmed by 2 bases and J by 4 bases, leaving 10 bases between them. Germline CDR1 MNHEY, CDR2 SMNVEV (reference sequence).

The chain is built from TRBV9 and TRBJ2-7; 10 bases agree with TRBD1. This CDR3 spans 15 amino acids. With 2 bases clipped from V and 1 base from J, the junction kept 3 bases outside the gene matches. The germline V gene encodes CDR1 SGDLS and CDR2 YYNGEE. CDR3 bases: TGTGCCAGCAGCGTTGGGACAGGGGAGTCCTACGAGCAGTACTTC. Its protein is CASSVGTGESYEQYF.

V is TRBV4-1 and J is TRBJ2-2, with no clear D. Trimming removed 1 base at V and 4 bases at J, with 10 bases between. The CDR3 is 15 amino acids. Germline loops: CDR1 MGHRA, CDR2 YSYEKL. The CDR3 sequence: CASSQVFGSTGELFF. In DNA form, the CDR3 reads TGCGCCAGCAGCCAAGTCTTCGGTTCCACCGGGGAGCTGTTTTTT.

The chain has TRBV5-1 and TRBJ2-1; 8 bases fit TRBD2. Germline values: CDR1 SGHRS, CDR2 YFSETQ. The CDR3 is 14 residues long. V gave up 0 bases and J gave up 9 bases; unmatched junction bases: 5. The CDR3 DNA is TGCGCCAGCAGCTTGGTTCTAGCGGGTATTGAGCAGTTCTTC. It yields the protein CASSLVLAGIEQFF.

The chain is built from TRBV18 and TRBJ1-1; TRBD1 might be the D (5 bases). V was cut by 8 bases and J by 0 bases, with 19 bases left in between. The CDR3 consists of 16 residues. Germline-derived CDR1 and CDR2 are KGHSH and LQKENI. The CDR3 sequence: CASARGGARLNTEAFF. The CDR3 DNA sequence: TGTGCCAGCGCCCGGGGAGGGGCCCGCCTGAACACTGAAGCTTTCTTT.

The chain employs TRBV6-1 and TRBJ1-5, with no clear D. CDR1 and CDR2 from the germline V gene are MNHNS and SASEGT. The CDR3 is 16 residues long. V was clipped by 1 base and J by 9 bases, with 19 bases between them. CDR3 sequence (DNA): TGTGCCAGCAGTGAAGGTCGGCAGGCCGAGCCGCGGCCCCAGCATTTT. This codes for CASSEGRQAEPRPQHF.

V and J are TRBV7-2 and TRBJ2-3; 12 positions agree with TRBD2. This CDR3 comprises 15 residues. After removal of 3 bases from V and 8 bases from J, the junction contained 6 bases not matched to a gene. The germline gives CDR1 SGHTA, CDR2 FQGNSA. The CDR3 DNA reads TGTGCCAGCAGCTTTTCGACTAGCGGGGGAGGTACGCAGTATTTT. This encodes CASSFSTSGGGTQYF.